The present TCR beta chain was sequenced within a study of blood T cell repertoires in COVID-19 (TCRdb year 2020). Background on the whole study: Collaborator samples came from the United States, Italy and Spain and covered acute and convalescent phases of COVID-19. Where available, HLA class I and class II types were taken from metadata supplied by the sample provider and were not determined by assay-based typing. The samples were drawn from two sources: the first 160 participants of the ongoing ImmuneRACE study, and 1,200 or so subjects contributed by 6 global collaborators. The dataset comprised deeply sampled blood TCRbeta repertoires from subjects exposed to, actively infected with, or recovered from COVID-19. The repertoires were made available in a free public database intended to serve as a resource for research on the immune response to SARS-CoV-2. The material from the prospective study consisted of cDNA or gDNA derived from T cells, B-cell-depleted T cells, or PBMCs. Sample metadata almost always included a de-identified subject ID, COVID-19 status, age in years and sex.

Study-level results and caveats: The amount of clinical and demographic metadata varied by source and participant and was provided uncurated.

TCRbeta CDR3 regions were amplified from genomic DNA by means of the immunoSEQ Assay, a bias-controlled multiplex PCR. The authors processed their data as follows. Nucleated cell counts per sample were estimated from amplification of reference gene primers within the assay. Sequence reads were collapsed and filtered to measure the absolute abundance of every unique TCRbeta CDR3 rearrangement. Productive Simpson clonality was computed per sample as the square root of Simpson's diversity index over productive rearrangements. TCRdb carries this immuneACCESS record with in-frame sequences only. Its versions omit some clonotypes, under half of them owing to an unresolved V gene in the studies checked, with the rest unexplained. Clonal size and the V and J genes are those of that table, whereas D and trimming came from the DNA. This sample is represented by hundreds of thousands of clones; more than 75% of them were singletons. Roughly 12% of the sample comes from the top ten.

The collaborating institutions used their own protocols to collect whole blood in K2EDTA tubes. For TCRbeta analysis, collaborator samples were shipped as frozen whole blood, as isolated PBMCs, or as DNA extracted from either sample type. Concerning this clone itself: The antigen this receptor binds is unknown. No base-level quality is on record; no much larger clone is a single base apart.

The CDR3 holds 13 amino acids from the cysteine to the phenylalanine. Of all the DNA, just the CDR3 is kept, 39 bases in frame from base 1. Per the germline V gene (reference sequence), LNHDA is the CDR1 and SQIVND is the CDR2. Relative to germline, V is missing 8 bases and J is missing 4 bases, with 4 bases of the junction outside any gene match. The chain links TRBV19 with TRBJ1-2; TRBD1 lines up with 10 middle nucleotides. The clonotype originates from a woman aged 60-75 years with active or convalescent COVID-19. Sequencing input: peripheral blood. The DNA sequence is given as TGTGCCAGTTCGGGACAGGGGATCTATGGCTACACCTTC. This sequence encodes CASSGQGIYGYTF.